The present T cell receptor beta chain was sequenced within a study of T cell responses to AZD1222 COVID-19 vaccine. Whole-study findings and limits: With two AZD1222 doses given, Spike-specific TCR breadth and depth both rose.

From germline, CDR1 is LGHNA and CDR2 YNFKEQ. Trimming took off 8 bases at V and 4 bases at J, with 5 bases between the two ends. CDR3 length: 10 residues. Regarding this clone: What it binds is not known.

Clones were sequenced by immunoSEQ multiplex PCR, and TCRdb holds only the in-frame ones, with some missing. The data contain 120,000 to 150,000 clones, about 86% of them singletons. This rearrangement joins TRBV4-2 to TRBJ2-5; D is undetermined. The sequenced sample was peripheral blood, obtained 28 days after the second AZD1222 dose. The clonotype originates from an adult who received the AZD1222 COVID-19 vaccine. The DNA of the CDR3 is TGTGCCAGCGGCGGAGAGACCCAGTACTTC. Amino acids: CASGGETQYF.